This is a list of T cell receptor beta chains from one sample in a study of blood T cell repertoires in COVID-19. Repertoires were generated with immunoSEQ multiplex PCR, while TCRdb's copy carries only in-frame clones and drops some. The sample lists 120,000 to 150,000 clones; around 90% were seen once. Sequenced input: peripheral blood. These receptor sequences come from a man in his sixties with active or convalescent COVID-19. Both conserved end residues are part of each CDR3. Fields, in order: clone size, D gene, J gene, V gene, CDR3 DNA, CDR3 protein. A D gene is named only where the DNA matches it firmly. Not all rows give a size; the values are once, few, many and, for expanded clones, a class.

- TRBD2 TRBJ2-5 TRBV5-6 TGTGCCAGCAGCTTCCGGACTAGCGAACAAGAGACCCAGTACTTC CASSFRTSEQETQYF
- - TRBJ1-2 TRBV19 TGTGCCAGTACCCCCTCGGAGGACAGCGGCCGCTATGGCTACACCTTC CASTPSEDSGRYGYTF
- - TRBJ1-2 TRBV28 TGTGCCAGCAGTTCCTGGCTCTATGGCTACACCTTC CASSSWLYGYTF
- TRBD1 TRBJ2-3 TRBV19 TGTGCCAGTAAACCGGGACAGGGTACGACAGATACGCAGTATTTT CASKPGQGTTDTQYF
- TRBD1 TRBJ1-1 TRBV7-6 TGTGCCAGCAGCCTTAGGACAGGAAGGAACACTGAAGCTTTCTTT CASSLRTGRNTEAFF
- TRBD1 TRBJ2-1 TRBV18 TGTGCCAGCTCACCCGGGACAGGGGGCGCCTACAATGAGCAGTTCTTC CASSPGTGGAYNEQFF
- - TRBJ1-6 TRBV5-1 TGCGCCAGCAGCCGGAGGGGCGACTCCTATAATTCACCCCTCCACTTT CASSRRGDSYNSPLHF
- TRBD1 TRBJ1-6 TRBV23-1 TGCGCCAGCAGTCAACTTGGACAGGGTTATTCACCCCTCCACTTT CASSQLGQGYSPLHF
- TRBD1 TRBJ1-1 TRBV11-1 TGTGCCAGTAGCCTAGGGACAGGGAACACTGAAGCTTTCTTT CASSLGTGNTEAFF
- TRBD1 TRBJ2-3 TRBV18 TGTGCCAGCTCAAGAGGGACAGGGGGCTCAGATACGCAGTATTTT CASSRGTGGSDTQYF
- TRBD2 TRBJ2-7 TRBV4-1 TGCGCCAGCAGCCCGAAGAACACCGGGACTAGCGGGACTTACCCCTACGAGCAGTACTTC CASSPKNTGTSGTYPYEQYF
once - TRBJ1-5 TRBV5-6 TGTGCCAGCAGCTTGTCCGGGGGCAATCAGCCCCAGCATTTT CASSLSGGNQPQHF
- TRBD2 TRBJ2-1 TRBV2 TGTGCCAGCAGTGAACGGGGACTAGCACAGTACAATGAGCAGTTCTTC CASSERGLAQYNEQFF
- TRBD1 TRBJ1-4 TRBV5-6 TGTGCCAGCAGCTCCCTGACAGGGAAAGTGTTTTTT CASSSLTGKVFF
- - TRBJ1-5 TRBV28 TGTGCCAGCAGTGGGGCCCATAGCAATCAGCCCCAGCATTTT CASSGAHSNQPQHF
- TRBD2 TRBJ2-3 TRBV14 TGTGCCAGCAGCCAAGAGATTCTTCTAGCGGGCATAGATACGCAGTATTTT CASSQEILLAGIDTQYF
once - TRBJ1-2 TRBV4-1 TGCGCCAGCAGCCAACAGTACAGCCACGGCTACACCTTC CASSQQYSHGYTF
- TRBD1 TRBJ2-2 TRBV28 TGTGCCAGCATCGGACAGGGTTGGACCGGGGAGCTGTTTTTT CASIGQGWTGELFF
- - TRBJ2-7 TRBV11-2 TGTGCCAGCAGCCTCGTACTGTACGAGCAGTACTTC CASSLVLYEQYF
- - TRBJ1-3 TRBV3-1/TRBV3-2 TGTGCCAGCAGCCCCTGGACAGCTGGAAACACCATATATTTT CASSPWTAGNTIYF
- - TRBJ2-7 TRBV27 TGTGCCAGCAGTTTATCAAAAAAGACACAACAGTACTTC CASSLSKKTQQYF
once TRBD1 TRBJ2-5 TRBV11-2 TGTGCCAGCAGTCACGGGACAGAAATACAAGAGACCCAGTACTTC CASSHGTEIQETQYF
- - TRBJ2-3 TRBV6-4 TGTGCCAGCAGTGAAGAGGGATCCACAGATACGCAGTATTTT CASSEEGSTDTQYF
- - TRBJ1-1 TRBV3-1/TRBV3-2 TGTGCCAGCAGCCTCGGACAGCTGAACACTGAAGCTTTCTTT CASSLGQLNTEAFF
- TRBD1 TRBJ1-2 TRBV7-2 TGTGCCAGCAGCTTAATGGGACAGGGGCGAAATGGCTACACCTTC CASSLMGQGRNGYTF
- TRBD1 TRBJ2-3 TRBV7-9 TGTGCCAGCAGCACCTACGCCGGGACAGGGAAAACAGATACGCAGTATTTT CASSTYAGTGKTDTQYF
- TRBD1 TRBJ2-3 TRBV6-5 TGTGCCACGCGGGACAGGGTAACAGATACGCAGTATTTT CATRDRVTDTQYF
- TRBD1 TRBJ2-5 TRBV19 TGTGCCAGTAGTGTCACAGGGGTTGTCGAGACCCAGTACTTC CASSVTGVVETQYF
- - TRBJ2-5 TRBV15 TGTGCCACCGCCCTGGACAGAAAAGAGACCCAGTACTTC CATALDRKETQYF
- - TRBJ2-6 TRBV9 TGTGCCAGCAGCGTACCCCCCGTTTGGTCGGGAAGCTCTGGGGCCAACGTCCTGACTTTC CASSVPPVWSGSSGANVLTF
- - TRBJ2-1 TRBV18 TGTGCCAGCTCACCACCAATGAGGGGGGGCGATGAGCAGTTCTTC CASSPPMRGGDEQFF
- - TRBJ2-3 TRBV5-1 TGCGCCAGCAGCTCCGGGACATATAGCACAGATACGCAGTATTTT CASSSGTYSTDTQYF
once TRBD2 TRBJ2-1 TRBV6-5 TGTGCCAGCAGTAGCCCTGTTGTGGGGGGGAATGAGCAGTTCTTC CASSSPVVGGNEQFF
few TRBD2 TRBJ2-1 TRBV28 TGTGCCAGCAGGCTCGGGACTAGCGCTAATGAGCAGTTCTTC CASRLGTSANEQFF
- - TRBJ1-5 TRBV5-5 TGTGCCAGCAGCCCCCGAGGTAATCAGCCCCAGCATTTT CASSPRGNQPQHF
- - TRBJ1-1 TRBV6-2/TRBV6-3 TGTGCCAGCAGCTCGGGGGGCGCAAGGAACACTGAAGCTTTCTTT CASSSGGARNTEAFF
- - TRBJ1-3 TRBV28 TGTGCCAGCAGTTCTCAGGGTCTGGGGGGTGGAAACACCATATATTTT CASSSQGLGGGNTIYF